This entry lists 6 T cell receptor beta chains sequenced from one sample in a study of long-term antiretroviral therapy in people with HIV (dated by TCRdb to between 2021 and 2022). The immunoSEQ hsTCRB v3.0 assay was used at survey level resolution for TRB variable region sequencing. Sourced from immuneACCESS, this table was stored by TCRdb with only in-frame sequences that have V and J called. A share of the clones is absent; for the studies checked, an unresolved V gene accounts for under half, and the remainder has no known explanation. The sample table lists 13,000 to 15,000 clones, 65% to 80% of them with a count of one. The biggest ten clones account for 25% to 30% of the sample. This sample comprised unsorted PBMCs, obtained 3.1 years after starting antiretroviral therapy. The source is a man in his forties with HIV.

This rearrangement joins TRBV29-1 to TRBJ2-3, with TRBD1 identical over 8 bases. Germline lookup yields CDR1 SQVTM and CDR2 ANQGSEA. This CDR3 is 15 amino acids long. J gave up 0 bases and V 1 base, and 3 bases lay outside the gene matches. This chain's CDR3 is CSVEARQGSTDTQYF. The CDR3 bases are TGCAGCGTTGAAGCTCGACAGGGGAGCACAGATACGCAGTATTTT.

The chain is built from TRBV27 and TRBJ1-1; D is perhaps TRBD1 (5 bases). CDR1 and CDR2 (germline): MNHEY, SMNVEV (reference sequence). This CDR3 has 15 amino acids. The germline V and J ends were trimmed by 3 bases and 1 base, with 12 bases remaining between them. CDR3 sequence (DNA): TGTGCCAGCAGTTTTATAACCGGGGCGAACACTGAAGCTTTCTTT. Translation: CASSFITGANTEAFF.

Judged by abundance, this clone is medium-sized. The rearrangement uses TRBV27 and TRBJ1-3; weak D call: TRBD1 (5 bases). Germline-derived CDR1 and CDR2 are MNHEY and SMNVEV (reference sequence). CDR3 length: 16 residues. Trimming took 0 bases from V and 3 from J, leaving 12 bases between them. CDR3 nucleotides: TGTGCCAGCAGTTTATCCTTCGGGACCCTTGGAAACACCATATATTTT. It is translated as CASSLSFGTLGNTIYF.

The chain carries TRBV6-1 and TRBJ2-2; no clear D gene. Trimming took 1 base from V and 3 from J, leaving 9 bases between them. The CDR3 runs to 15 residues. Germline V CDR1 and CDR2: MNHNS, SASEGT. For the CDR3, the DNA is TGTGCCAGCAGTGAAGTTGGGTTGGACACCGGGGAGCTGTTTTTT. Translation gives CASSEVGLDTGELFF.

This sequence joins TRBV29-1 and TRBJ2-7, with 8 bases fitting TRBD1. Trimming at V came to 6 bases and at J to 5 bases, leaving 12 bases not matched to a gene. The CDR3 spans 14 residues. CDR1 and CDR2 from the germline V gene are SQVTM and ANQGSEA. The CDR3 loop reads CSVLSGRDRNEQYF. CDR3 DNA sequence: TGCAGCGTCCTTTCGGGCCGGGACAGGAACGAGCAGTACTTC.

The table lists this clone with a count of one. V gene TRBV30 combines with J gene TRBJ2-4; TRBD1 aligns across 9 bases. This CDR3 is 13 amino acids long. The germline CDR1 and CDR2 sequences are GTSNPN and SVGIG (reference sequence). J gave up 4 bases and V 5 bases, and 3 bases lay outside the gene matches. DNA of the CDR3: TGTGCCTGGGCCGGGACAGGGAAAAACATTCAGTACTTC. This codes for CAWAGTGKNIQYF. Full variable domain (remainder filled in from reference TRBV30 and TRBJ2-4): SQTIHQWPATLVQPVGSPLSLECTVEGTSNPNLYWYRQAAGRGLQLLFYSVGIGQISSEVPQNLSASRPQDRQFILSSKKLLLSDSGFYLCAWAGTGKNIQYFGAGTRLSVL.